This TCR beta chain was captured by sequencing in a study of blood T cell repertoires in COVID-19. Whole-study context: From the United States, Italy and Spain came samples of acute and convalescent COVID-19.

As originally analysed: Estimation of nucleated cell counts relied on the amplification of reference gene primers. This table comes from immunoSEQ multiplex PCR, and its TCRdb copy is limited to in-frame clones, with some not included. V, J and clone size are taken as reported in that table, and D and trimming were inferred from the DNA itself. The sample lists about 310,000 clones, roughly 87% occurring once. This clone appeared a single time. This clonotype was sampled from a woman aged 18-29 years who had recovered from COVID-19. The sequenced sample consisted of PBMCs or T cells enriched from blood (not recorded which).

In DNA form, the CDR3 reads TGTGCCAGTATCCTGAGCCCGTCCAGGGTAGACTATGGCTACACCTTC. As protein: CASILSPSRVDYGYTF. This sequence joins TRBV19 and TRBJ1-2; perhaps TRBD1 as D (5 bases). Trimming pared 7 bases from V and 3 bases from J, leaving 21 bases between. Per germline, CDR1 LNHDA and CDR2 SQIVND (reference sequence). The CDR3 is made up of 16 amino acids.